The present T cell receptor beta chain was sequenced within a study of shared T cell receptors in the human thymus. Trimming left V 2 bases short and J 2 bases short, with 17 bases between. Germline V gene data show CDR1 as SGHRS and CDR2 as YFSETQ. The CDR3 is made up of 16 amino acids. Method: immunoSEQ multiplex PCR; TCRdb's copy keeps in-frame clones and lacks some. The table includes hundreds of thousands of clones, about 89% detected once. These same records also appear under a second study, on human thymus T cells. That work states: In corrective heart surgery, resections were taken, and these provided the thymus tissue.

The rearrangement uses TRBV5-1 and TRBJ2-7; D possibly corresponds to TRBD1 (5 bases). The clonotype was recovered from a boy younger than two with a congenital heart defect. The sample consisted of thymocytes. CDR3 residues: CASSLNAGSGAYEQYF. The CDR3 nucleotides are TGCGCCAGCAGCTTAAATGCAGGGTCTGGCGCCTACGAGCAGTACTTC.